The 5 T cell receptor beta chains listed next were all sequenced from one sample in a study of shared clonotypes between healthy human individuals. Clones were sequenced by immunoSEQ multiplex PCR, and TCRdb holds only the in-frame ones, with some missing. The sample lists about 1.1 million clones, around 78% occurring once. The source material was memory CD4+ T cells from PBMCs. Subset given: CD45RA-negative fraction. Source of these receptors: a young man in good health. Some clones in this sample may be carry-over from other donors' samples.

The V gene is TRBV4-2, the J gene TRBJ2-2, with D possibly matching TRBD2 (6 bases). This CDR3 has 15 amino acids. Germline V gene lookup returns CDR1 LGHNA and CDR2 YNFKEQ. V was clipped by 4 bases and J by 0 bases, with 9 bases between them. CDR3 loop: CASSLSGTNTGELFF. Here the CDR3 DNA reads TGTGCCAGCAGCCTTAGCGGAACGAACACCGGGGAGCTGTTTTTT.

This clone appeared a single time. The sample holds other DNA sequences that translate to the same CDR3. The J gene is TRBJ2-5, the V gene TRBV5-1; a weak D match, TRBD1 (5 bases). This CDR3 is built from 14 residues. Trimming cost V 0 bases and J 1 base, with 7 bases left between them. The V gene's germline CDR1 is SGHRS and CDR2 YFSETQ. The CDR3 is CASSLATGQETQYF. CDR3 sequence (DNA): TGCGCCAGCAGCTTGGCCACAGGCCAAGAGACCCAGTACTTC.

This clone was found a few times. V gene TRBV30 combines with J gene TRBJ1-2, with 9 bases aligning to TRBD1. The CDR3 is made up of 12 amino acids. J gave up 7 bases and V 4 bases, and 4 bases lay outside the gene matches. Per the germline V gene, CDR1 is GTSNPN and CDR2 is SVGIG (reference sequence). CDR3 region: CAWMTGGSGYTF. Written as DNA, the CDR3 is TGTGCCTGGATGACAGGGGGATCTGGCTACACCTTC.

The rearrangement links TRBV19 to TRBJ1-3; tentative D call: TRBD1 (6 bases). V was shortened by 5 bases and J by 0 bases, with 17 bases between the two germline ends. The germline V gene encodes CDR1 LNHDA and CDR2 SQIVND (reference sequence). The CDR3 totals 17 residues. The CDR3 protein is CASSVLGAAFSGNTIYF. CDR3 nucleotide sequence: TGTGCCAGTAGTGTCCTGGGGGCGGCGTTCTCTGGAAACACCATATATTTT. Looking up the rest from reference TRBV19 and TRBJ1-3 gives the full variable domain: DGGITQSPKYLFRKEGQNVTLSCEQNLNHDAMYWYRQDPGQGLRLIYYSQIVNDFQKGDIAEGYSVSREKKESFPLTVTSAQKNPTAFYLCASSVLGAAFSGNTIYFGEGSWLTVV.

The CDR3 protein is CASSLDGFGNTEAFF. The DNA for the CDR3 is TGCGCCAGCAGCTTGGACGGTTTTGGGAACACTGAAGCTTTCTTT. The J gene is TRBJ1-1, the V gene TRBV5-1; D is undetermined. CDR1 is SGHRS and CDR2 is YFSETQ in the germline V gene. The CDR3 runs 15 residues. V was trimmed by 0 bases and J by 1 base, leaving 10 bases between them.